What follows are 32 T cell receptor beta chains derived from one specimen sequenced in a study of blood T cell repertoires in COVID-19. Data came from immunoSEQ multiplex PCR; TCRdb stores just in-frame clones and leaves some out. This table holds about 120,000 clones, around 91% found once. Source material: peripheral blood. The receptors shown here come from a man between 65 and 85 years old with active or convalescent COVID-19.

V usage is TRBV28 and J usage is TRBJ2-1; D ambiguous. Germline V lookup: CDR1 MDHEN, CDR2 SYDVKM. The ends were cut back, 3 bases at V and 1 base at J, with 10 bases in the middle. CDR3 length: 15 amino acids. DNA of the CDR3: TGTGCCAGCAGTTTTGGAGCCCCTTCCTACAATGAGCAGTTCTTC. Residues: CASSFGAPSYNEQFF.

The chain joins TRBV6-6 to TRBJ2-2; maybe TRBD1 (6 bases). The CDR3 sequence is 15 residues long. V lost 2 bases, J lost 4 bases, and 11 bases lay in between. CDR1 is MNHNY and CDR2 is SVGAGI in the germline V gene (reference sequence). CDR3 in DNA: TGTGCCAGCAGTTACGTCCAGGGGAGCACCGGGGAGCTGTTTTTT. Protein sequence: CASSYVQGSTGELFF.

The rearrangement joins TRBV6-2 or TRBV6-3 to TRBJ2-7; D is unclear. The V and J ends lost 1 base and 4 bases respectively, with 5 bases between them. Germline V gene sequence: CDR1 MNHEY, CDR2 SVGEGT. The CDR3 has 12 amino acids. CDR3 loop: CASSYYAYEQYF. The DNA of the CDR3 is TGTGCCAGCAGTTACTACGCGTACGAGCAGTACTTC.

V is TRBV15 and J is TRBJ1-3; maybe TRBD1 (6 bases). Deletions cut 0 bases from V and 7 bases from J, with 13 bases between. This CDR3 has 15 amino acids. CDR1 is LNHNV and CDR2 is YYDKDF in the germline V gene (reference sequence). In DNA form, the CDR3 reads TGTGCCACCAGCAGAGAAAGGGGGACGGGGAACACCATATATTTT. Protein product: CATSRERGTGNTIYF. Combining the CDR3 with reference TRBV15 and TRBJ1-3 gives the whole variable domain DAMVIQNPRYQVTQFGKPVTLSCSQTLNHNVMYWYQQKSSQAPKLLFHYYDKDFNNEADTPDNFQSRRPNTSFCFLDIRSPGLGDTAMYLCATSRERGTGNTIYFGEGSWLTVV.

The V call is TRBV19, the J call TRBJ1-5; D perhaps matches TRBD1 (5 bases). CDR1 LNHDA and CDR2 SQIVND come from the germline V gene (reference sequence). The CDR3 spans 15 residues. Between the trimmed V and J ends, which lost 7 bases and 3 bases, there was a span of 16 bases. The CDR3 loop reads CASTMGGEHNQPQHF. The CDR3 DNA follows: TGTGCCAGTACCATGGGGGGGGAACACAATCAGCCCCAGCATTTT.

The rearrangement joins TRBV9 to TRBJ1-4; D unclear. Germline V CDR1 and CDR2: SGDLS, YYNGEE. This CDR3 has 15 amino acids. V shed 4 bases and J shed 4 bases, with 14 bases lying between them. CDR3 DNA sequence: TGTGCCAGCAGCCTCGCACGTTCGGGTAATGAAAAACTGTTTTTT. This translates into CASSLARSGNEKLFF.

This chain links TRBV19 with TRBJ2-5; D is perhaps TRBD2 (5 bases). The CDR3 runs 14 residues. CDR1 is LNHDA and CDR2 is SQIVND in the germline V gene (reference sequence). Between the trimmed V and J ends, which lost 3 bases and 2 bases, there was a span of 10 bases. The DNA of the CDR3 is TGTGCCAGTAGTATGGGAGCAGCTCAAGAGACCCAGTACTTC. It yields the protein CASSMGAAQETQYF.

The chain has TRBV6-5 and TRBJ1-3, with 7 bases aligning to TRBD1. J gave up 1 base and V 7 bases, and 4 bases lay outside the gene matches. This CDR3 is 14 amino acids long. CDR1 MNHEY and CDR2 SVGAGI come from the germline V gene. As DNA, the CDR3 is TGTGCCAGCATCGGGACAGCATCTGGAAACACCATATATTTT. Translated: CASIGTASGNTIYF.

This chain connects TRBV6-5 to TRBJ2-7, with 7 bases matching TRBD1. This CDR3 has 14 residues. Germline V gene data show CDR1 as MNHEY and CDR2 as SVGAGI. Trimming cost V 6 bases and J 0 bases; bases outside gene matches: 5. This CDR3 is CASSSDRSSYEQYF. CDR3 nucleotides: TGTGCCAGCAGCTCGGACAGGAGCTCCTACGAGCAGTACTTC.

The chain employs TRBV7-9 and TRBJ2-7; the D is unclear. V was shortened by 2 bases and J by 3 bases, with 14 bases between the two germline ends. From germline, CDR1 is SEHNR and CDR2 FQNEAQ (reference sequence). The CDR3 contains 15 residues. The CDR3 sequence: CASSLKASFDYEQYF. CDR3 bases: TGTGCCAGCAGCTTAAAAGCCTCCTTCGACTACGAGCAGTACTTC.

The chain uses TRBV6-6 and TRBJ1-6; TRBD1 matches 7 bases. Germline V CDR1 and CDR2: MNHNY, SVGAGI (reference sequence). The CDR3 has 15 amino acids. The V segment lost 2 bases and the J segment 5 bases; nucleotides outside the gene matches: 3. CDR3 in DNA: TGTGCCAGCAGTTACGGACAGGCTGATAATTCACCCCTCCACTTT. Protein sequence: CASSYGQADNSPLHF.

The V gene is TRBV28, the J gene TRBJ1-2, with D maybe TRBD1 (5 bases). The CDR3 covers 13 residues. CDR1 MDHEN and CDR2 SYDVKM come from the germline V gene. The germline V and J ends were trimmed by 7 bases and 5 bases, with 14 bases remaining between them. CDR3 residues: CASTSGGGYGYTF. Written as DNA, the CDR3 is TGTGCCAGCACCTCGGGGGGTGGGTATGGCTACACCTTC.

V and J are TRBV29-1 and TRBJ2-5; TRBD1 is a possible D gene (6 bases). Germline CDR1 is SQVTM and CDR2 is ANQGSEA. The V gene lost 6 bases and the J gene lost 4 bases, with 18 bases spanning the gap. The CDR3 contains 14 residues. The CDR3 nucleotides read TGCAGCGTGACCCCCAGGGGAGAGGGAGAGACCCAGTACTTC. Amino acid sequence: CSVTPRGEGETQYF.

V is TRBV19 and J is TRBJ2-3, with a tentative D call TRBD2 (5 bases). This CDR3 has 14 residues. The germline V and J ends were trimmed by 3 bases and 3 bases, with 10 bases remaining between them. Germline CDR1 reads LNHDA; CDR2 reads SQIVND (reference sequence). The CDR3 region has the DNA TGTGCCAGTAGTATTTCCCGGGGAACAGATACGCAGTATTTT. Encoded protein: CASSISRGTDTQYF. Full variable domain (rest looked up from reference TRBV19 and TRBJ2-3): DGGITQSPKYLFRKEGQNVTLSCEQNLNHDAMYWYRQDPGQGLRLIYYSQIVNDFQKGDIAEGYSVSREKKESFPLTVTSAQKNPTAFYLCASSISRGTDTQYFGPGTRLTVL.

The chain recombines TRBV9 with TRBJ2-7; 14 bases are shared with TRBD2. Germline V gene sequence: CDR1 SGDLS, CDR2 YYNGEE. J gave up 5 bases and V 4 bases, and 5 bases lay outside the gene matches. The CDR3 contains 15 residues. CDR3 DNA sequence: TGTGCCAGCAGCTTGGGACTAGCGGGAGTGCACGAGCAGTACTTC. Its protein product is CASSLGLAGVHEQYF.

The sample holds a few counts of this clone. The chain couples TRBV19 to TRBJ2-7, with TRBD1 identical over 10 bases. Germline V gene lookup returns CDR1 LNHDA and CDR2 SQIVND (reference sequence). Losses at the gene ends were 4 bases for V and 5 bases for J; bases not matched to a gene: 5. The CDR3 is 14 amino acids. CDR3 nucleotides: TGTGCCAGTAGTACAGACAGGGGGCGCGACGAGCAGTACTTC. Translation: CASSTDRGRDEQYF.

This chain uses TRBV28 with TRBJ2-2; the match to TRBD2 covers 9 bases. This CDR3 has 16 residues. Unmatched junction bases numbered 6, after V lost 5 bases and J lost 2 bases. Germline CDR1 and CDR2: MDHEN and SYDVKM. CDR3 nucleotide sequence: TGTGCCAGCAGTCCACCCCTAGCGGGAAACACCGGGGAGCTGTTTTTT. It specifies CASSPPLAGNTGELFF.

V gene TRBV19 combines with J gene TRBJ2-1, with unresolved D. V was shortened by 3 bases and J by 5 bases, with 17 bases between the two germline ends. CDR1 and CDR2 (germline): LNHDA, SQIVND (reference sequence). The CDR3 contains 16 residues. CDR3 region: CASSIFHQPTNNEQFF. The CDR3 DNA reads TGTGCCAGTAGTATCTTCCACCAACCCACTAACAATGAGCAGTTCTTC.

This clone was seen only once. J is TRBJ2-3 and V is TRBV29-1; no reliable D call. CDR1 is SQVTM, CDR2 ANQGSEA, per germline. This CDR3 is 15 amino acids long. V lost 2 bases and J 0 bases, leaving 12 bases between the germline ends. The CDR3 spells CSVEPDSISTDTQYF. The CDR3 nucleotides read TGCAGCGTTGAACCCGACTCTATTAGCACAGATACGCAGTATTTT.

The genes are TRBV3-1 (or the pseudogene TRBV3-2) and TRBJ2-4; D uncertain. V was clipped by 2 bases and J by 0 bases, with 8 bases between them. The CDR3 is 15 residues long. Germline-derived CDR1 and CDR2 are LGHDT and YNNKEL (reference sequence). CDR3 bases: TGTGCCAGCAGCCAACCCACATTAGCCAAAAACATTCAGTACTTC. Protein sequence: CASSQPTLAKNIQYF.

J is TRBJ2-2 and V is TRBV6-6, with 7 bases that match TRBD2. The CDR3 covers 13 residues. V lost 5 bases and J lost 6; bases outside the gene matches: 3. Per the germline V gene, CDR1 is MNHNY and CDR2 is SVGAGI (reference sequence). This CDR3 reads CASSPRGAGELFF. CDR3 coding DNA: TGTGCCAGCAGTCCTCGGGGGGCCGGGGAGCTGTTTTTT.

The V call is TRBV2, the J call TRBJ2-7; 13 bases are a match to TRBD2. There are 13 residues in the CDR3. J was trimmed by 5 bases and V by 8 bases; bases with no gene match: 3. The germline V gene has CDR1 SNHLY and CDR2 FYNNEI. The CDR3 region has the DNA TGTGCCAGCGGTGGACTAGCGGGAGACGAGCAGTACTTC. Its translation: CASGGLAGDEQYF.

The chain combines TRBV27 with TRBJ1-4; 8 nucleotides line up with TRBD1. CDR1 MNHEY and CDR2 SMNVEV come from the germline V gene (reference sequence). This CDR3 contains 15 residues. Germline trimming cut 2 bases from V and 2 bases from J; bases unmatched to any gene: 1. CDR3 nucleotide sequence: TGTGCCAGCAGTTTAAGGACAGGGACTAATGAAAAACTGTTTTTT. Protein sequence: CASSLRTGTNEKLFF.

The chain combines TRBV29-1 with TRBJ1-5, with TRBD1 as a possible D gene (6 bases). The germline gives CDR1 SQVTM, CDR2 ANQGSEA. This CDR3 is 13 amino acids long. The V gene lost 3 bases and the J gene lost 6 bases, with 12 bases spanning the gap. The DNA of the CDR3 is TGCAGCGTTGAGGGGGGGCCGGGTCAGCCCCAGCATTTT. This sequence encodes CSVEGGPGQPQHF.

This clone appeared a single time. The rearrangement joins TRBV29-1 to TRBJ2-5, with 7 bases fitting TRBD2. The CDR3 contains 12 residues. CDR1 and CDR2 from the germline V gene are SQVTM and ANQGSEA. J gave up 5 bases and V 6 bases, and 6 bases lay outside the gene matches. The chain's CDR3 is CSVMGGEETQYF. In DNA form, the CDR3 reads TGCAGCGTAATGGGAGGGGAGGAGACCCAGTACTTC.

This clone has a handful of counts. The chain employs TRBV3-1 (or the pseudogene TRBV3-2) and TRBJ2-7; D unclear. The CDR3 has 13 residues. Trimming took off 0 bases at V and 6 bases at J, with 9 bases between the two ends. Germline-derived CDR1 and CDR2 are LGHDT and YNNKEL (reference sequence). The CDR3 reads CASSQEEPSEQYF. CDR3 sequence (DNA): TGTGCCAGCAGCCAAGAAGAGCCAAGCGAGCAGTACTTC.

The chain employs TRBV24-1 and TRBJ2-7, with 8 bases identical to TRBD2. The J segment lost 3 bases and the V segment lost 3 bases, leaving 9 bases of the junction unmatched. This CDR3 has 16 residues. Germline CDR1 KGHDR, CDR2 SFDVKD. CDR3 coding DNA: TGTGCCACCAGTGATGTCCCTCTGAGCGGGAGCTACGAGCAGTACTTC. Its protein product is CATSDVPLSGSYEQYF.

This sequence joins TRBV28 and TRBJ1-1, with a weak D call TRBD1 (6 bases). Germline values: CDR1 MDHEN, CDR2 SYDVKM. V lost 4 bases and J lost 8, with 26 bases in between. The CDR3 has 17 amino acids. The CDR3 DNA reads TGTGCCAGCAGTTCCCGGACAGCGCTCAGAGTGAACCAAGAAGCTTTCTTT. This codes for CASSSRTALRVNQEAFF.

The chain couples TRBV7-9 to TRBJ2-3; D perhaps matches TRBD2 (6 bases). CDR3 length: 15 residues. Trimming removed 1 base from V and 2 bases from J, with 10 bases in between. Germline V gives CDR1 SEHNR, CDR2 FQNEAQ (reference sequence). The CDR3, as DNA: TGTGCCAGCAGCTTAGGCTGGGGGGACACAGATACGCAGTATTTT. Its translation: CASSLGWGDTDTQYF.

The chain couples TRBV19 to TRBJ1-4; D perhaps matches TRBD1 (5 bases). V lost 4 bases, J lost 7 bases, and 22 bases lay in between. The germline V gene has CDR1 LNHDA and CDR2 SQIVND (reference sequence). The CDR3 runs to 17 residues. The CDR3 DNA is TGTGCCAGTAGTACCCTACTTGGCAGCCCGGGGGGTGAAAAACTGTTTTTT. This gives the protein CASSTLLGSPGGEKLFF.

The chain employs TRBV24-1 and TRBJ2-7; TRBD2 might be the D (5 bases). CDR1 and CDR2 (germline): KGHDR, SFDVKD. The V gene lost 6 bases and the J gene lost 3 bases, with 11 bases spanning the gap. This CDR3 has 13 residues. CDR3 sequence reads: CATSTGKGYEQYF. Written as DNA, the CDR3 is TGTGCCACCAGTACGGGAAAAGGCTACGAGCAGTACTTC.

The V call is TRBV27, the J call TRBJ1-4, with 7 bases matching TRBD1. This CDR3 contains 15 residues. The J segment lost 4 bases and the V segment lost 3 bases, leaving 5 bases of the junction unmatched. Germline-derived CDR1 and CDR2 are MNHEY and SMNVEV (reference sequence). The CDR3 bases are TGTGCCAGCAGTTTTCGGGACAGTTATAATGAAAAACTGTTTTTT. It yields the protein CASSFRDSYNEKLFF.